The present entry profiles one T cell receptor (beta chain) with its context. The antigen is undetermined. CDR3 length: 15 amino acids. V lost 0 bases, J lost 1 base, and 7 bases lay in between. Germline CDR1 is MGHRA and CDR2 is YSYEKL. The data originate from a study of fetal regulatory T cell absence and autoimmunity. Study-wide background: Exocrine pancreas autoimmunity occurred in IPEX patients lacking clinical diabetes.

Sequencing was at survey level. Profiled with immunoSEQ multiplex PCR; TCRdb holds only in-frame clones, not every one. The profile shows around 100,000 clones, about two thirds of them singletons. Points from the study as a whole: Pancreas and cord blood did not differ much in TRB family usage. Compared with cord blood, pancreas showed oligoclonal TCR enrichment, some clones over 80-fold.

This chain connects TRBV4-1 to TRBJ1-5; no firm D call. Input material: pancreas tissue. The receptor was isolated from a male donor with IPEX syndrome. The CDR3: CASSQEATSNQPQHF. The CDR3, as DNA: TGCGCCAGCAGCCAAGAAGCGACAAGCAATCAGCCCCAGCATTTT.